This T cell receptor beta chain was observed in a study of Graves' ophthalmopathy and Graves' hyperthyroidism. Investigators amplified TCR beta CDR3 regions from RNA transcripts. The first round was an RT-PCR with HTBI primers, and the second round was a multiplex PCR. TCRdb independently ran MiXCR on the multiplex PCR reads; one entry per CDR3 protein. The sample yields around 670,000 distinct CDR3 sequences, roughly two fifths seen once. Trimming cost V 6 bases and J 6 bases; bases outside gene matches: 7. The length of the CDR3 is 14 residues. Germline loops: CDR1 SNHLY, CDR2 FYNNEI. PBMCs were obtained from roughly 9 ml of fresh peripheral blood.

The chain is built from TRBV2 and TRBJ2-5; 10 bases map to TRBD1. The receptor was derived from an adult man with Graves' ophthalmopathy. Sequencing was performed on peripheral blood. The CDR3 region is CASSSTGGSQTQYF. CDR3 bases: TGTGCCAGCAGCTCGACAGGGGGCAGTCAGACCCAGTACTTC.